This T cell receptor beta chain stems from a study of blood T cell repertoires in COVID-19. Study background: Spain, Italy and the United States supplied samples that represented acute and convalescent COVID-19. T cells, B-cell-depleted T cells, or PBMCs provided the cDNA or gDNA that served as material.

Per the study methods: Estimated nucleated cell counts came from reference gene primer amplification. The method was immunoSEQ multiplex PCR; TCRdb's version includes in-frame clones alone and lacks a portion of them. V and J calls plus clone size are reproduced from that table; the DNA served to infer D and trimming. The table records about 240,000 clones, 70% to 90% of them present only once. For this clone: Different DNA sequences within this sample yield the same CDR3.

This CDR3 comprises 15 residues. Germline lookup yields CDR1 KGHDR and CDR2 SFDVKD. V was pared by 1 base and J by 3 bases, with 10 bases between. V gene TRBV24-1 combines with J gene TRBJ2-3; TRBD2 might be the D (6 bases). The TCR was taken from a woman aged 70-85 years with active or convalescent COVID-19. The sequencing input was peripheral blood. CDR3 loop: CATSDFAGGTDTQYF. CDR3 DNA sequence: TGTGCCACCAGTGATTTTGCCGGGGGTACAGATACGCAGTATTTT.